One sample yielded the 26 T cell receptor beta chains listed below, sequenced in a study of blood T cell repertoires in COVID-19. The protocol was immunoSEQ multiplex PCR, while the TCRdb copy is restricted to in-frame clones and leaves out a portion. In the table there are over 150,000 clones, under 90% of which are singletons. Material for sequencing was PBMCs or T cells enriched from blood (not recorded which). The source of these receptors is a man in his fifties or sixties who had recovered from COVID-19.

V and J are TRBV19 and TRBJ1-4, with D maybe TRBD1 (6 bases). Germline CDR1 reads LNHDA; CDR2 reads SQIVND (reference sequence). Trimming took 7 bases from V and 3 from J, leaving 18 bases between them. The CDR3 loop spans 16 amino acids. The CDR3 loop reads CASTTRGGAPNEKLFF. The CDR3 DNA sequence: TGTGCCAGTACCACACGGGGGGGGGCCCCTAATGAAAAACTGTTTTTT.

The rearrangement links TRBV4-1 to TRBJ1-6, with D possibly matching TRBD1 (5 bases). Trimming took 4 bases from V and 2 from J, leaving 24 bases between them. The V gene's germline CDR1 is MGHRA and CDR2 YSYEKL. There are 20 residues in the CDR3. CDR3 in DNA: TGCGCCAGCAGCCGCAATAGGGGCTCGGGAGTCGTCCCCTATAATTCACCCCTCCACTTT. Its translation: CASSRNRGSGVVPYNSPLHF.

This clone was recorded a few times. The genes are TRBV30 and TRBJ1-2, with D maybe TRBD1 (6 bases). V lost 2 bases and J lost 6, with 13 bases in between. There are 13 residues in the CDR3. Germline V gene lookup returns CDR1 GTSNPN and CDR2 SVGIG (reference sequence). This CDR3 reads CAWSRGGANGYTF. The CDR3 DNA follows: TGTGCCTGGAGTAGAGGGGGGGCGAATGGCTACACCTTC.

This chain connects TRBV7-8 to TRBJ1-2; D remains unclear. The CDR3 runs 15 residues. Germline V CDR1 and CDR2: SGHVS, FQNEAQ. Trimming stripped 1 base from V and 1 base from J, with 10 bases between. The CDR3 region has the DNA TGTGCCAGCAGCTTAGGAGGAACCAATAACTATGGCTACACCTTC. This gives the protein CASSLGGTNNYGYTF.

The gene calls are TRBV7-9 and TRBJ1-5; D not certain. V was pared by 3 bases and J by 0 bases, with 9 bases between. The germline V gene has CDR1 SEHNR and CDR2 FQNEAQ (reference sequence). The CDR3 has 15 residues. This CDR3 is CASSFGVTSNQPQHF. The CDR3 nucleotides are TGTGCCAGCAGCTTTGGAGTTACTAGCAATCAGCCCCAGCATTTT.

This chain joins TRBV7-2 and TRBJ2-5; TRBD2 aligns across 9 bases. The ends lost 1 base at V and 5 bases at J; junction bases unmatched: 2. From germline, CDR1 is SGHTA and CDR2 FQGNSA. The CDR3 has 14 amino acids. CDR3 protein: CASSLGGGAETQYF. CDR3 coding DNA: TGTGCCAGCAGCTTAGGCGGGGGGGCGGAGACCCAGTACTTC.

This chain uses TRBV5-6 with TRBJ1-2; TRBD1 is a possible D gene (6 bases). The V and J ends lost 2 bases and 3 bases respectively, with 11 bases between them. The CDR3 has 14 residues. The germline V gene has CDR1 SGHDT and CDR2 YYEEEE. CDR3 in amino acids: CASSLQGNDYGYTF. Here the CDR3 DNA reads TGTGCCAGCAGCTTACAGGGTAACGACTATGGCTACACCTTC.

The V call is TRBV10-3, the J call TRBJ1-2, with TRBD1 as a possible D gene (6 bases). The length of the CDR3 is 15 residues. Trimming took 2 bases from V and 8 from J, leaving 18 bases between them. CDR1 is ENHRY and CDR2 is SYGVKD in the germline V gene. The CDR3: CAISEPGGAFVGYTF. The CDR3 DNA follows: TGTGCCATCAGTGAGCCCGGGGGGGCTTTCGTGGGCTACACCTTC.

The chain is built from TRBV6-5 and TRBJ1-1; no clear D gene. CDR1 MNHEY and CDR2 SVGAGI come from the germline V gene. Between the trimmed V and J ends, which lost 6 bases and 1 base, there was a span of 6 bases. The length of the CDR3 is 12 residues. The CDR3 reads CASRNKNTEAFF. The CDR3 DNA sequence: TGTGCCAGCAGAAACAAGAACACTGAAGCTTTCTTT.

The chain joins TRBV6-6 to TRBJ1-2; 7 bases agree with TRBD1. Unmatched junction bases numbered 7, after V lost 5 bases and J lost 4 bases. Germline V lookup: CDR1 MNHNY, CDR2 SVGAGI (reference sequence). This CDR3 is 14 amino acids long. The CDR3: CASSPGGTAYGYTF. CDR3 DNA sequence: TGTGCCAGCAGTCCAGGGGGGACAGCCTATGGCTACACCTTC.

The rearrangement joins TRBV7-2 to TRBJ1-5; D gene ambiguous. CDR1 is SGHTA, CDR2 FQGNSA, per germline. Trimming cost V 5 bases and J 1 base, with 6 bases left between them. The CDR3 length is 13 residues. The CDR3 sequence: CASSPSSNQPQHF. The DNA for the CDR3 is TGTGCCAGCAGCCCCTCCAGCAATCAGCCCCAGCATTTT.

The rearrangement uses TRBV9 and TRBJ2-3, with 10 bases matching TRBD2. CDR1 SGDLS and CDR2 YYNGEE come from the germline V gene. The CDR3 has 16 residues. V gave up 4 bases and J gave up 6 bases; unmatched junction bases: 11. CDR3 in amino acids: CASSPSPSGGRDTQYF. CDR3 DNA sequence: TGTGCCAGCAGCCCCTCACCTAGCGGGGGAAGGGATACGCAGTATTTT.

The chain has TRBV7-3 and TRBJ1-6; the match to TRBD1 covers 8 bases. With V trimmed by 5 bases and J by 11 bases, 8 bases remained unmatched. Germline CDR1 reads SGHTA; CDR2 reads FQGTGA. This CDR3 comprises 14 residues. The CDR3 sequence is CASSRGQGLTPLHF. In nucleotides, the CDR3 is TGTGCCAGCAGCCGAGGACAGGGTCTGACACCCCTCCACTTT.

As to this clone: At one boundary the junction diverges from the germline segment, which might be a read error. As DNA, the CDR3 is TGTGCCAGCAGCCTAGCTGGGGCCCCCCTCTATGGCTACACCTTC. Translating gives CASSLAGAPLYGYTF. V gene TRBV7-9 combines with J gene TRBJ1-2; D possibly corresponds to TRBD1 (5 bases). In germline, CDR1 is SEHNR, CDR2 FQNEAQ (reference sequence). The CDR3 extends over 15 amino acids.

The J gene is TRBJ2-3, the V gene TRBV5-1, with TRBD1 identical over 9 bases. Germline-derived CDR1 and CDR2 are SGHRS and YFSETQ. The CDR3 sequence is 15 residues long. The V and J ends lost 2 bases and 1 base, in that order; junction bases with no gene match: 2. The CDR3 loop reads CASSFRDRGTDTQYF. The CDR3, as DNA: TGCGCCAGCAGCTTTCGGGACAGGGGCACAGATACGCAGTATTTT.

V usage is TRBV7-2 and J usage is TRBJ1-2; 7 bases fit TRBD1. V shed 0 bases, J shed 7 bases, and the junction held 2 bases outside the gene matches. The CDR3 spans 13 residues. From germline, CDR1 is SGHTA and CDR2 FQGNSA. CDR3 loop: CASSLAGTAGYTF. CDR3 nucleotide sequence: TGTGCCAGCAGCTTAGCGGGGACAGCTGGCTACACCTTC.

The genes are TRBV5-1 and TRBJ2-7; 10 bases are a match to TRBD1. Germline CDR1 SGHRS, CDR2 YFSETQ. The V segment lost 7 bases and the J segment 2 bases; nucleotides outside the gene matches: 3. CDR3 size: 13 residues. The CDR3 sequence is CASSGTGAYEQYF. The CDR3 nucleotides read TGCGCCAGCTCCGGGACAGGGGCCTACGAGCAGTACTTC.

This clone has only a few counts. This chain links TRBV3-1 (or the pseudogene TRBV3-2) with TRBJ1-1; D may be TRBD1 (5 bases). The V gene's germline CDR1 is LGHDT and CDR2 YNNKEL (reference sequence). The CDR3 contains 14 residues. V shed 1 base and J shed 7 bases, with 13 bases lying between them. CDR3 DNA sequence: TGTGCCAGCAGCCAAGCCCGGGGGAGTAGTGAAGCTTTCTTT. Protein sequence: CASSQARGSSEAFF.

V is TRBV27 and J is TRBJ2-3; 8 nucleotides match TRBD1. The V gene end was trimmed by 7 bases and the J gene end by 2 bases; junction bases not matched to a gene: 11. The CDR3 extends over 16 amino acids. Germline V gene data show CDR1 as MNHEY and CDR2 as SMNVEV (reference sequence). As DNA, the CDR3 is TGTGCCAGCACCAAACAGGGGGTTGTCACCACAGATACGCAGTATTTT. Its protein product is CASTKQGVVTTDTQYF.

CDR3 protein: CASSLAQGGIRNTEAFF. Written as DNA, the CDR3 is TGTGCCAGCAGCTTGGCACAGGGGGGGATTCGGAACACTGAAGCTTTCTTT. V usage is TRBV5-6 and J usage is TRBJ1-1; 8 positions agree with TRBD1. The germline CDR1 and CDR2 sequences are SGHDT and YYEEEE. V was pared by 0 bases and J by 1 base, with 8 bases of the junction left unmatched. The CDR3 consists of 17 residues.

The chain employs TRBV24-1 and TRBJ2-1; D gene unclear. V gave up 5 bases and J gave up 2 bases, with 9 bases separating them. The CDR3 is 14 residues long. Germline CDR1 and CDR2: KGHDR and SFDVKD. CDR3 protein: CATSAAGTYNEQFF. CDR3 nucleotide sequence: TGTGCCACCAGTGCGGCAGGAACCTACAATGAGCAGTTCTTC.

The CDR3 protein is CAISGGGLAGGNQPQHF. CDR3 in DNA: TGTGCCATCAGTGGAGGGGGATTAGCGGGAGGCAATCAGCCCCAGCATTTT. The chain is built from TRBV10-3 and TRBJ1-5; D is possibly TRBD1 (6 bases). The CDR3 covers 17 residues. V lost 4 bases and J 2 bases, leaving 18 bases between the germline ends. The V gene's germline CDR1 is ENHRY and CDR2 SYGVKD.

J is TRBJ1-4 and V is TRBV2, with D uncertain. V lost 2 bases and J lost 2, with 12 bases in between. The CDR3 contains 16 residues. The germline V gene has CDR1 SNHLY and CDR2 FYNNEI. CDR3 amino acids: CASSERPPGTNEKLFF. CDR3 DNA sequence: TGTGCCAGCAGTGAAAGACCTCCCGGGACTAATGAAAAACTGTTTTTT.

The chain is built from TRBV11-2 and TRBJ2-7; 9 nucleotides line up with TRBD1. Trimming took 5 bases from V and 5 from J; bases not matched to a gene: 10. From germline, CDR1 is SGHAT and CDR2 FQNNGV. CDR3 length: 15 residues. This CDR3 reads CASSQITGGGHEQYF. The CDR3, as DNA: TGTGCCAGCAGCCAAATAACAGGGGGCGGACACGAGCAGTACTTC.

This clone was detected once. The chain is built from TRBV29-1 and TRBJ1-2, with 9 bases aligning to TRBD1. Unmatched junction bases numbered 9, after V lost 7 bases and J lost 3 bases. Germline V gene lookup returns CDR1 SQVTM and CDR2 ANQGSEA. This CDR3 has 14 amino acids. The CDR3 coding sequence is TGCAGCGCCGATGGACAGGGGAGCGACTATGGCTACACCTTC. Its translation: CSADGQGSDYGYTF.

This rearrangement joins TRBV6-6 to TRBJ1-2; D may be TRBD1 (6 bases). The germline gives CDR1 MNHNY, CDR2 SVGAGI (reference sequence). CDR3 size: 14 residues. V was trimmed by 8 bases and J by 3 bases, leaving 16 bases between them. CDR3 DNA sequence: TGTGCCAGCGGTTCGAAACAGGGTGACTATGGCTACACCTTC. Its translation: CASGSKQGDYGYTF.